This T cell receptor beta chain was sequenced in a study of T cells after yellow fever vaccination. Study-level results: The booster response re-showed most primary clones: approximately 97% CD4, over 80% CD8. Abundant clonotypes from the bulk population could have been carried over as contaminants into FACS-sorted repertoires.

A 5'RACE template-switching step, the method used to make TCR cDNA, added a universal primer site and UMIs. One entry per CDR3 protein, called by TCRdb with MiXCR from the 5' RACE reads. Among some 260,000 distinct CDR3 sequences listed, about 5.2% were seen once. As to this clonotype: Its antigen is currently unknown.

Trimming stripped 3 bases from V and 0 bases from J, with 8 bases between. Looked up from germline, CDR1 is SQVTM and CDR2 is ANQGSEA. There are 13 residues in the CDR3. This sequence originates from a young man who received the YFV17D yellow fever vaccine. The chain joins TRBV29-1 to TRBJ1-1; D is ambiguous. The specimen was CD4+ T cells sorted from PBMCs, collected on the day of the yellow fever booster vaccination. CDR3 residues: CSVDRTMNTEAFF. CDR3 sequence (DNA): TGCAGCGTTGACAGGACTATGAACACTGAAGCTTTCTTT. Variable domain in full (rest from reference TRBV29-1 and TRBJ1-1): SAVISQKPSRDICQRGTSLTIQCQVDSQVTMMFWYRQQPGQSLTLIATANQGSEATYESGFVIDKFPISRPNLTFSTLTVSNMSPEDSSIYLCSVDRTMNTEAFFGQGTRLTVV.